A selection of T cell receptor beta chains follows, all from one sample in a study of tumor-infiltrating lymphocytes in localized non-small cell lung cancer. The method was immunoSEQ multiplex PCR; TCRdb's version includes in-frame clones alone and lacks a portion of them. The table lists roughly 16,000 clones, 65% to 85% of them singletons, with 4.9% in the top ten. Sequencing input: lung tumor tissue. These TCRs come from a human donor with non-small cell lung cancer. The CDR3 runs from the conserved cysteine through the conserved F or W. Fields, in order: V gene, clone size, J gene, D gene, CDR3 DNA, CDR3 protein. A D gene is named only where the DNA matches it firmly. Clone size appears in some rows only: once, few, many, or a class for an expanded clone.

v_call: TRBV6-1
clone_size: -
j_call: TRBJ2-3
d_call: TRBD2
cdr3_nt: TGTGCCAGCAGGAGGACTAGCGGCACAGATACGCAGTATTTT
cdr3_aa: CASRRTSGTDTQYF

v_call: TRBV11-2
clone_size: -
j_call: TRBJ1-2
d_call: TRBD1
cdr3_nt: TGTGCCAGCAGCTTAGGGACAGGGTACCTCTATGGCTACACCTTC
cdr3_aa: CASSLGTGYLYGYTF

v_call: TRBV4-1
clone_size: -
j_call: TRBJ2-3
d_call: -
cdr3_nt: TGCGCCAGCAGCCGCACGGGCGGGGTGAGCACAGATACGCAGTATTTT
cdr3_aa: CASSRTGGVSTDTQYF

v_call: TRBV4-2
clone_size: few
j_call: TRBJ2-6
d_call: -
cdr3_nt: TGTGCCAGCAGCTCCCGGGACGGGGAGGATCTCTCTGGGGCCAACGTCCTGACTTTC
cdr3_aa: CASSSRDGEDLSGANVLTF

v_call: TRBV7-9
clone_size: -
j_call: TRBJ2-7
d_call: TRBD1
cdr3_nt: TGTGCCAGCAGCACGAGCAGGGGGTACGGGCAGTACTTC
cdr3_aa: CASSTSRGYGQYF

v_call: TRBV4-3
clone_size: -
j_call: TRBJ1-2
d_call: -
cdr3_nt: TGCGCCAGCAGCCAAGCACTCGGAGCCCGCTATGGCTACACCTTC
cdr3_aa: CASSQALGARYGYTF

v_call: TRBV10-3
clone_size: -
j_call: TRBJ2-2
d_call: -
cdr3_nt: TGTGCCGCCCGAGTGGCCGCGAACACCGGGGAGCTGTTTTTT
cdr3_aa: CAARVAANTGELFF

v_call: TRBV7-3
clone_size: -
j_call: TRBJ2-1
d_call: -
cdr3_nt: TGTGCCAGCAGCTTCGGCCTAGGTAAGGAGCAGTTCTTC
cdr3_aa: CASSFGLGKEQFF

v_call: TRBV4-1
clone_size: -
j_call: TRBJ2-2
d_call: -
cdr3_nt: TGCGCCAGCAGCCAATTCCCCGTGGCGGTTAACCCGAACACCGGGGAGCTGTTTTTT
cdr3_aa: CASSQFPVAVNPNTGELFF

v_call: TRBV6-6
clone_size: -
j_call: TRBJ1-1
d_call: -
cdr3_nt: TGTGCCAGCAGTCCTGGGACTGAAGCTTTCTTT
cdr3_aa: CASSPGTEAFF

v_call: TRBV6-5
clone_size: -
j_call: TRBJ2-3
d_call: -
cdr3_nt: TGTGCCAGCTCTTCCCAATCGGACGGGCAGTATTTT
cdr3_aa: CASSSQSDGQYF

v_call: TRBV7-2
clone_size: -
j_call: TRBJ1-4
d_call: TRBD1
cdr3_nt: TGTGCCAGCAAAAAGGGGGCAGGGGAAAAACTGTTTTTT
cdr3_aa: CASKKGAGEKLFF

v_call: TRBV27
clone_size: -
j_call: TRBJ1-4
d_call: -
cdr3_nt: TGTGCCAGCAGTTATCTCGGACTTACAACTAATGAAAAACTGTTTTTT
cdr3_aa: CASSYLGLTTNEKLFF

v_call: TRBV15
clone_size: -
j_call: TRBJ1-2
d_call: TRBD1
cdr3_nt: TGTGCCACCAGCAGAGTTTCAGGGGGCGCCGGCTATGGCTACACCTTC
cdr3_aa: CATSRVSGGAGYGYTF

v_call: TRBV4-2
clone_size: -
j_call: TRBJ1-4
d_call: -
cdr3_nt: TGTGCCAGCAGTAACGGACCTTTTGCAACTAATGAAAAACTGTTTTTT
cdr3_aa: CASSNGPFATNEKLFF

v_call: TRBV2
clone_size: few
j_call: TRBJ2-7
d_call: TRBD2
cdr3_nt: TGTGCCAGCAAATACGGCGGGAGTATGGACGAGCAGTACTTC
cdr3_aa: CASKYGGSMDEQYF

v_call: TRBV7-2
clone_size: -
j_call: TRBJ2-5
d_call: TRBD2
cdr3_nt: TGTGCCAGCAGCCTAGCGGGAGGGAAAGAGACCCAGTACTTC
cdr3_aa: CASSLAGGKETQYF

v_call: TRBV7-6
clone_size: -
j_call: TRBJ1-5
d_call: -
cdr3_nt: TGTGCCAGCAGCTTAGACGAGGGAAGCAATCAGCCCCAGCATTTT
cdr3_aa: CASSLDEGSNQPQHF

v_call: TRBV19
clone_size: once
j_call: TRBJ1-2
d_call: TRBD1
cdr3_nt: TGTGCCAGTATCGAACAGGGGGCGGGCCTCTATGGCTACACCTTC
cdr3_aa: CASIEQGAGLYGYTF

v_call: TRBV6-5
clone_size: -
j_call: TRBJ1-3
d_call: -
cdr3_nt: TGTGCCGCGTTACCCCCAGGGGGAAACACCATATATTTT
cdr3_aa: CAALPPGGNTIYF

v_call: TRBV5-6
clone_size: -
j_call: TRBJ1-1
d_call: -
cdr3_nt: TGTGCCAGCAGCTTGGTAGTAAGTGAAGCTTTCTTT
cdr3_aa: CASSLVVSEAFF

v_call: TRBV6-1
clone_size: -
j_call: TRBJ2-6
d_call: -
cdr3_nt: TGTGCCAGCAGTGACCGGGACACGTCCTTGTGGGCCAACGTCCTGACTTTC
cdr3_aa: CASSDRDTSLWANVLTF

v_call: TRBV7-8
clone_size: -
j_call: TRBJ1-4
d_call: -
cdr3_nt: TGTGCCAGCAGCTTAGAAACGGCCCATACCACTAATGAAAAACTGTTTTTT
cdr3_aa: CASSLETAHTTNEKLFF

v_call: TRBV11-2
clone_size: -
j_call: TRBJ1-1
d_call: -
cdr3_nt: TGTGCCAGCAGCCGCCGAATCGTAAGGTACGGGACTGAAGCTTTCTTT
cdr3_aa: CASSRRIVRYGTEAFF

v_call: TRBV19
clone_size: -
j_call: TRBJ1-5
d_call: -
cdr3_nt: TGTGCCAGTAGTGTGGACCGCGGCCAGCCCCAGCATTTT
cdr3_aa: CASSVDRGQPQHF

v_call: TRBV28
clone_size: once
j_call: TRBJ2-6
d_call: -
cdr3_nt: TGTGCCAGCAGTTCCCCGGGTCTTAGCTCTGGGGCCAACGTCCTGACTTTC
cdr3_aa: CASSSPGLSSGANVLTF

v_call: TRBV6-4
clone_size: -
j_call: TRBJ2-3
d_call: TRBD2
cdr3_nt: TGTGCCAGCAGCCTACTAGCGGGAAACCCCACAGATACGCAGTATTTT
cdr3_aa: CASSLLAGNPTDTQYF